Listed below are T cell receptor beta chains from one sample, sequenced in a study of cytomegalovirus exposure and HLA in healthy donors. The repertoire was sequenced with immunoSEQ multiplex PCR; TCRdb's copy has only in-frame clones and lacks some. The table lists 95,000 to 150,000 clones, under 85% of them singletons. Material for sequencing was PBMCs. These receptors all come from a human donor in good health. CDR3s include the opening cysteine and the closing phenylalanine or tryptophan. Fields, in order: D gene, J gene, clone size, V gene, CDR3 protein, CDR3 DNA. A D gene is named only where the DNA matches it firmly. Rows may omit the clone size; those that give it use once, few, many or a size class.

TRBD2 | TRBJ2-5 | . | TRBV6-5 | CASRISGRPEETQYF | TGTGCCAGCAGGATTAGCGGGAGGCCGGAGGAGACCCAGTACTTC
TRBD2 | TRBJ2-3 | few | TRBV27 | CASSLLSGRGADTQYF | TGTGCCAGCAGTTTATTGAGCGGGAGAGGGGCAGATACGCAGTATTTT
TRBD2 | TRBJ2-7 | . | TRBV5-1 | CASSEGTSGTSSYEQYF | TGCGCCAGCAGCGAAGGGACTAGCGGGACGAGCTCCTACGAGCAGTACTTC
TRBD1 | TRBJ1-5 | . | TRBV9 | CASSVGGTGENQPQHF | TGTGCCAGCAGCGTAGGGGGGACAGGGGAAAATCAGCCCCAGCATTTT
TRBD1 | TRBJ1-5 | . | TRBV30 | CAWSPGQFDQPQHF | TGTGCCTGGAGTCCGGGACAGTTTGATCAGCCCCAGCATTTT
TRBD2 | TRBJ2-1 | . | TRBV28 | CASSPPTPSGRSIGYNEQFF | TGTGCCAGCAGTCCCCCGACTCCCAGCGGGAGGTCAATTGGCTACAATGAGCAGTTCTTC
TRBD1 | TRBJ1-1 | . | TRBV2 | CASSEWGTGGQTEAFF | TGTGCCAGCAGTGAATGGGGGACAGGGGGCCAGACTGAAGCTTTCTTT
TRBD1 | TRBJ1-2 | . | TRBV29-1 | CSIRGNYGYTF | TGCAGCATCAGGGGGAACTATGGCTACACCTTC
. | TRBJ1-1 | . | TRBV6-1 | CASSDPHREYTEAFF | TGTGCCAGCAGTGACCCACACAGGGAGTACACTGAAGCTTTCTTT
TRBD2 | TRBJ2-2 | few | TRBV6-5 | CASSGPNTGELFF | TGTGCCAGTAGCGGGCCGAACACCGGGGAGCTGTTTTTT
TRBD1 | TRBJ2-7 | . | TRBV2 | CASRQVGTDPYEQYF | TGTGCCAGCAGGCAGGTGGGGACAGACCCTTACGAGCAGTACTTC
TRBD1 | TRBJ1-1 | . | TRBV9 | CASSDEQGPPAFF | TGTGCCAGCAGCGATGAACAGGGGCCGCCCGCTTTCTTT
TRBD2 | TRBJ2-3 | once | TRBV5-1 | CASSLAPVLAGGGDTQYF | TGCGCCAGCAGCTTGGCCCCCGTACTAGCGGGAGGCGGGGATACGCAGTATTTT
TRBD2 | TRBJ2-3 | . | TRBV10-2 | CASSGLKTSGRGTDTQYF | TGCGCCAGCAGTGGTCTAAAGACTAGCGGGAGGGGAACAGATACGCAGTATTTT
. | TRBJ1-2 | . | TRBV28 | CASTIANRVLGYTF | TGTGCCAGCACCATAGCCAACAGGGTTTTGGGCTACACCTTC
. | TRBJ1-2 | . | TRBV9 | CASSVFHSPQAIYGYTF | TGTGCCAGCAGCGTTTTTCACTCTCCTCAAGCGATCTATGGCTACACCTTC
. | TRBJ2-3 | . | TRBV5-1 | CASTGRGRRLDTQYF | TGCGCCAGCACCGGGAGGGGGCGCCGATTAGATACGCAGTATTTT
TRBD2 | TRBJ2-7 | . | TRBV18 | CASSPQAVGLAGEYEQYF | TGTGCCAGCTCACCACAGGCAGTGGGACTAGCGGGAGAGTACGAGCAGTACTTC
. | TRBJ2-7 | . | TRBV9 | CASSPQFGDSYEQYF | TGTGCCAGCAGCCCACAATTTGGGGACTCCTACGAGCAGTACTTC
TRBD1 | TRBJ2-1 | . | TRBV14 | CASRPGTGYNEQFF | TGTGCCAGCAGACCCGGGACAGGCTACAATGAGCAGTTCTTC
. | TRBJ2-3 | . | TRBV5-1 | CASSLFGQSTDTQYF | TGCGCCAGCAGCTTGTTTGGACAGAGCACAGATACGCAGTATTTT
. | TRBJ1-1 | . | TRBV9 | CASSGDIMNTEAFF | TGTGCCAGCAGCGGGGACATTATGAACACTGAAGCTTTCTTT
. | TRBJ2-2 | . | TRBV5-1 | CASSLAPVTGMNTGELFF | TGCGCCAGCAGCTTGGCCCCTGTAACAGGGATGAACACCGGGGAGCTGTTTTTT
TRBD1 | TRBJ1-1 | . | TRBV11-3 | CASSPIGTVYTEAFF | TGTGCCAGCAGCCCAATAGGGACAGTTTACACTGAAGCTTTCTTT
TRBD2 | TRBJ2-6 | . | TRBV7-9 | CSSSPPTLAGGSGANVLTF | TGTTCCAGCAGCCCACCCACGCTTGCGGGAGGTTCAGGGGCCAACGTCCTGACTTTC
. | TRBJ2-7 | . | TRBV12-5 | CASGLDISYEQYF | TGTGCTAGTGGGCTGGACATCTCCTACGAGCAGTACTTC
TRBD2 | TRBJ2-1 | . | TRBV6-1 | CASSGLAGGHEQFF | TGTGCCAGCAGTGGACTAGCGGGAGGGCATGAGCAGTTCTTC
TRBD1 | TRBJ1-1 | . | TRBV30 | CAWARDRGIPEAFF | TGTGCCTGGGCCCGGGACAGGGGGATCCCTGAAGCTTTCTTT
. | TRBJ1-2 | . | TRBV10-2 | CASSEQEIYGYTF | TGCGCCAGCAGCGAACAGGAAATCTATGGCTACACCTTC
TRBD2 | TRBJ2-3 | . | TRBV28 | CASSLLGGGPSTQYF | TGTGCCAGCAGTTTACTCGGGGGAGGGCCTAGTACGCAGTATTTT
TRBD2 | TRBJ2-3 | few | TRBV27 | CATSQEAGTDTQYF | TGTGCCACCAGCCAAGAAGCGGGGACGGATACGCAGTATTTT
. | TRBJ2-7 | . | TRBV27 | CASSFSPPDSYEQYF | TGTGCCAGCAGTTTCAGCCCCCCCGACTCCTACGAGCAGTACTTC
. | TRBJ1-4 | . | TRBV19 | CATLRRGNEKLFF | TGTGCCACTCTAAGGCGGGGAAATGAAAAACTGTTTTTT
. | TRBJ1-5 | . | TRBV11-2 | CASSLAPSGSNQPQHF | TGTGCCAGCAGCTTAGCACCCTCGGGGTCCAATCAGCCCCAGCATTTT
TRBD1 | TRBJ2-1 | . | TRBV4-1 | CASSQGLQGLYNEQFF | TGCGCCAGCAGCCAAGGTCTACAGGGGCTATACAATGAGCAGTTCTTC
TRBD1 | TRBJ2-3 | . | TRBV18 | CASSPSPGQGAEDTQYF | TGTGCCAGCTCACCCAGTCCGGGACAGGGGGCTGAAGATACGCAGTATTTT
TRBD1 | TRBJ2-7 | . | TRBV18 | CASSPTGTGYEQYF | TGTGCCAGCTCCCCGACCGGGACAGGGTACGAGCAGTACTTC
TRBD2 | TRBJ2-1 | . | TRBV11-2 | CASSFRRTSGEKQFF | TGTGCCAGCAGCTTCCGCAGGACTAGCGGGGAGAAGCAGTTCTTC
TRBD1 | TRBJ2-5 | . | TRBV9 | CASSVGGQGATFQETQYF | TGTGCCAGCAGCGTAGGAGGACAGGGGGCCACTTTTCAAGAGACCCAGTACTTC
. | TRBJ2-3 | few | TRBV19 | CASSIGSNRRSTDTQYF | TGTGCCAGTAGTATAGGGTCGAACAGAAGGAGCACAGATACGCAGTATTTT
. | TRBJ1-1 | . | TRBV28 | CASSLRAEGGGPEAFF | TGTGCCAGCAGTTTAAGGGCGGAGGGGGGAGGGCCTGAAGCTTTCTTT
. | TRBJ1-3 | . | TRBV5-1 | CASSREDLGSGNTIYF | TGCGCCAGCAGCAGGGAGGACTTGGGCTCTGGAAACACCATATATTTT
TRBD2 | TRBJ2-1 | . | TRBV19 | CASSRPGTSGLNEQFF | TGTGCCAGTAGTAGACCCGGGACTAGCGGCCTGAATGAGCAGTTCTTC
TRBD1 | TRBJ2-4 | once | TRBV19 | CASRKTGEATKNIQYF | TGTGCCAGTAGGAAGACAGGGGAAGCAACCAAAAACATTCAGTACTTC
. | TRBJ1-5 | . | TRBV5-3 | CARTLQDQPQHF | TGTGCCAGAACCCTACAGGATCAGCCCCAGCATTTT
TRBD2 | TRBJ2-1 | . | TRBV15 | CATSRDRLTSGRTNNEQFF | TGTGCCACCAGCAGAGATCGGCTAACTAGCGGGAGGACGAACAATGAGCAGTTCTTC
. | TRBJ1-1 | few | TRBV7-9 | CASSSVNTEAFF | TGTGCCAGCAGTTCGGTGAACACTGAAGCTTTCTTT
TRBD2 | TRBJ2-7 | few | TRBV4-1 | CASSQGTSGNYEQYF | TGCGCCAGCAGCCAAGGGACTAGCGGCAACTACGAGCAGTACTTC
. | TRBJ2-7 | . | TRBV30 | CAWRAGPGHEQYF | TGTGCCTGGAGGGCAGGGCCCGGCCACGAGCAGTACTTC
. | TRBJ1-1 | . | TRBV28 | CASSFVAVTNTEAFF | TGTGCCAGCAGTTTTGTGGCCGTTACGAACACTGAAGCTTTCTTT
. | TRBJ2-6 | . | TRBV9 | CASSVPELDSGANVLTF | TGTGCCAGCAGCGTCCCCGAACTCGACTCTGGGGCCAACGTCCTGACTTTC
TRBD2 | TRBJ2-1 | . | TRBV6-4 | CASSESGTSGSNEQFF | TGTGCCAGCAGTGAAAGCGGGACTAGCGGGAGCAATGAGCAGTTCTTC
TRBD1 | TRBJ1-5 | . | TRBV6-1 | CASSLTGANQPQHF | TGTGCCAGCAGCTTGACAGGGGCCAATCAGCCCCAGCATTTT